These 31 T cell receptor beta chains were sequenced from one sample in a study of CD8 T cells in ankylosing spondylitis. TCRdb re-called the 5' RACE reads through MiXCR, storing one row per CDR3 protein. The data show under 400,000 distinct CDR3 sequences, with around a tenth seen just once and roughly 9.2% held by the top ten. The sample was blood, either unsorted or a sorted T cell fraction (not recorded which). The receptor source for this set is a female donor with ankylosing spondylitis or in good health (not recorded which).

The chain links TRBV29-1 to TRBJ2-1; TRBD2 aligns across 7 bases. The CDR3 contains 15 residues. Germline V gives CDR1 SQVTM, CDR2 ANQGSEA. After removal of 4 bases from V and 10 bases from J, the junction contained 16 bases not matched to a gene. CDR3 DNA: TGCAGCGTTGGCTTCGGCAGGACGGGAGGTGGGGAGCAGTTCTTC. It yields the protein CSVGFGRTGGGEQFF.

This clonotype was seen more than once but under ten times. Here the CDR3 reads CASSLAPGGADTQYF. CDR3 nucleotide sequence: TGTGCCAGCTCACTTGCACCAGGGGGGGCAGATACGCAGTATTTT. The chain combines TRBV18 with TRBJ2-3; D is possibly TRBD1 or TRBD2 (7 bases each). The germline CDR1 and CDR2 sequences are KGHSH and LQKENI. The CDR3 has 15 amino acids. V lost 4 bases to trimming and J lost 4 bases, with 15 bases between them.

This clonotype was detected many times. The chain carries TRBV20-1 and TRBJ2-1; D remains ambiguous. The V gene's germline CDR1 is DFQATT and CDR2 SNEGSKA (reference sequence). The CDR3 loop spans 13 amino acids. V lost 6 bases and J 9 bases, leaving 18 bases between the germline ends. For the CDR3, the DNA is TGCAGTGCCGCGAGAACCTCCCTCGGTGAGCAGTTCTTC. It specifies CSAARTSLGEQFF.

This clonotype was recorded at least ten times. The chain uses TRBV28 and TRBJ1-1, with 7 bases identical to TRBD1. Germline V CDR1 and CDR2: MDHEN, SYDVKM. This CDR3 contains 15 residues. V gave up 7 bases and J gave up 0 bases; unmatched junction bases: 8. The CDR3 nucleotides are TGTGCCAGCATTCTAAGGACAGGACTGAACACTGAAGCTTTCTTT. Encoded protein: CASILRTGLNTEAFF.

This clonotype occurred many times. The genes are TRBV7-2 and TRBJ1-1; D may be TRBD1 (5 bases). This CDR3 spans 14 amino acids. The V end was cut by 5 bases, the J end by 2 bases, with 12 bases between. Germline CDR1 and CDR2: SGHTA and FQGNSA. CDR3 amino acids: CASSRSRDNTEAFF. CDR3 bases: TGTGCCAGCAGCCGATCCAGGGATAACACTGAAGCTTTCTTT.

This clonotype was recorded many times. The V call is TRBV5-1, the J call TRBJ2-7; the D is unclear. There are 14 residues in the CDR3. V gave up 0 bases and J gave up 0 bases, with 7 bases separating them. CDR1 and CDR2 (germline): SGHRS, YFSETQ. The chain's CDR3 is CASSLAVPSYEQYF. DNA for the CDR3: TGCGCCAGCAGCTTGGCCGTGCCCTCCTACGAGCAGTACTTC. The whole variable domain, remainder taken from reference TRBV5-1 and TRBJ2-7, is KAGVTQTPRYLIKTRGQQVTLSCSPISGHRSVSWYQQTPGQGLQFLFEYFSETQRNKGNFPGRFSGRQFSNSRSEMNVSTLELGDSALYLCASSLAVPSYEQYFGPGTRLTVT.

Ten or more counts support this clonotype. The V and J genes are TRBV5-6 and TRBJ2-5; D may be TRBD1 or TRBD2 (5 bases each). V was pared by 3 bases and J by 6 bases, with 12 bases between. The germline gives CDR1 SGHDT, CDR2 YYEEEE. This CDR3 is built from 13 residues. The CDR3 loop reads CASSWGSEKTQYF. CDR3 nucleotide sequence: TGTGCCAGCAGCTGGGGGTCGGAAAAGACCCAGTACTTC.

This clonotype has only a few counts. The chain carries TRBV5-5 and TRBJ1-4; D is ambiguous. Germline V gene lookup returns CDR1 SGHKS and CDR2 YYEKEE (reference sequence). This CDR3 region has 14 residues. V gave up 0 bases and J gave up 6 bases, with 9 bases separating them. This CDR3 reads CASSLESTDEKLFF. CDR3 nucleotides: TGTGCCAGCAGCTTGGAGAGTACAGATGAAAAACTGTTTTTT.

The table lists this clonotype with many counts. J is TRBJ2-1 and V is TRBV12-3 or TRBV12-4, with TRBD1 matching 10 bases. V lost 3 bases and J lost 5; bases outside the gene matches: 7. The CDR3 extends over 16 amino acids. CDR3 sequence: CASSFSGTGADNEQFF. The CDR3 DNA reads TGTGCCAGCAGTTTCTCTGGGACAGGGGCCGACAATGAGCAGTTCTTC.

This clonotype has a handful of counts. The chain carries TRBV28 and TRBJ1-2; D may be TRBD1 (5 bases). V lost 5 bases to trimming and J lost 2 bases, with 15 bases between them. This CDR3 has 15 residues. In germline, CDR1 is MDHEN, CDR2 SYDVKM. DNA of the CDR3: TGTGCCAGCAGTGGGACTCATCCACTCAACTATGGCTACACCTTC. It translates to CASSGTHPLNYGYTF.

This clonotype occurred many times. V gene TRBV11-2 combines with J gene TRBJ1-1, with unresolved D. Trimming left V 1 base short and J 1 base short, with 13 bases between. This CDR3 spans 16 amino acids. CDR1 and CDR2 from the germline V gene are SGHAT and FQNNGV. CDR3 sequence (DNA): TGTGCCAGCAGCTTAGTTTCCGCAGGTCGGAACACTGAAGCTTTCTTT. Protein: CASSLVSAGRNTEAFF.

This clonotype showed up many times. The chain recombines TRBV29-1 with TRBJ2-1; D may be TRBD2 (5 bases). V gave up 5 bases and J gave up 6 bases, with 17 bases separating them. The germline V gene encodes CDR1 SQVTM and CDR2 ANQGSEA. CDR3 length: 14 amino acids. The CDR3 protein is CSVRAFLAANEQFF. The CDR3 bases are TGCAGCGTTAGGGCGTTTCTAGCAGCCAATGAGCAGTTCTTC.

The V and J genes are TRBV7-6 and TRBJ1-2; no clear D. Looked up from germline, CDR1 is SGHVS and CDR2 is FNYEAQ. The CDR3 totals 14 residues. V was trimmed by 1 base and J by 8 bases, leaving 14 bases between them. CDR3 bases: TGTGCCAGCAGCTTAGGGGCCGCGCCGGAAGGCTACACCTTC. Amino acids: CASSLGAAPEGYTF.

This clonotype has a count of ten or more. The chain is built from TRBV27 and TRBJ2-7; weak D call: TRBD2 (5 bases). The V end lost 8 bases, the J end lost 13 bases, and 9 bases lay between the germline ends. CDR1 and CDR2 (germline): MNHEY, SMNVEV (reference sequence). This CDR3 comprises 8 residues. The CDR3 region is CASFRGYF. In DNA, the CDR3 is TGTGCCAGCTTCCGGGGTTACTTC.

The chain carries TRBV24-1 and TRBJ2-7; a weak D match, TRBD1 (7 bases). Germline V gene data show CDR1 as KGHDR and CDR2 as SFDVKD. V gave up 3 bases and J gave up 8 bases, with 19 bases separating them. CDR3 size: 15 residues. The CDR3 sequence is CATSDPSLSGGKQYF. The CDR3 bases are TGTGCCACCAGTGATCCCTCGCTTTCAGGGGGGAAGCAGTACTTC.

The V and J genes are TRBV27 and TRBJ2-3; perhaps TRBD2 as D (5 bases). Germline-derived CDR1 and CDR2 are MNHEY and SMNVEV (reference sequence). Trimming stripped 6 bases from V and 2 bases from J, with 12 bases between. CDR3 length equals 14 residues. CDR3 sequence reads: CASRNSEYTDTQYF. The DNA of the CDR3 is TGTGCCAGCAGAAATAGCGAGTACACAGATACGCAGTATTTT.

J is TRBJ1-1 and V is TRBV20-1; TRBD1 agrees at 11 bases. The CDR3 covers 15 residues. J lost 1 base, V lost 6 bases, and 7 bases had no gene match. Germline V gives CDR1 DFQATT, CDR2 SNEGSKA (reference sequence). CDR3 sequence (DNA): TGCAGTGCCGCGGACAGGGGGCTACGGAACACTGAAGCTTTCTTT. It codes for CSAADRGLRNTEAFF.

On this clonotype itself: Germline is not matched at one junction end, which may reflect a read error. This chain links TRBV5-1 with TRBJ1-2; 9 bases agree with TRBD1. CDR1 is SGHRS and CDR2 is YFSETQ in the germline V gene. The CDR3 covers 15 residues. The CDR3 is CASNLTGQGSYGYTF. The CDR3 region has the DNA TGCGCCAGCAACTTGACGGGACAGGGAAGCTATGGCTACACCTTC.

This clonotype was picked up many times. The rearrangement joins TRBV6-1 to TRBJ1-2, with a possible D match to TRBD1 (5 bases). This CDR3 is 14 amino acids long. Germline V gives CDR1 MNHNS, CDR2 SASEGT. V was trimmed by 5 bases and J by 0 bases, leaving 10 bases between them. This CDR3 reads CASSPGSANYGYTF. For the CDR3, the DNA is TGTGCCAGCAGTCCAGGGTCAGCTAACTATGGCTACACCTTC.

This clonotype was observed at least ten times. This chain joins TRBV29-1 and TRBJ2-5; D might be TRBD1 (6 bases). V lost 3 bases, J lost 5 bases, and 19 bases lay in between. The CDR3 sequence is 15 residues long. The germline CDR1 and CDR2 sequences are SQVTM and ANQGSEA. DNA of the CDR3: TGCAGCGTTGAGAGGGACACCGCCATCCGGGAGACCCAGTACTTC. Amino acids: CSVERDTAIRETQYF.

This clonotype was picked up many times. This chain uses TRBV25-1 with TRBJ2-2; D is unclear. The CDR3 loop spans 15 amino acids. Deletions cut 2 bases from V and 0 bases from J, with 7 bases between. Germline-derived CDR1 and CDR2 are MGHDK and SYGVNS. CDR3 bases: TGTGCCAGCAGTGAAGTAGACTCGAACACCGGGGAGCTGTTTTTT. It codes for CASSEVDSNTGELFF. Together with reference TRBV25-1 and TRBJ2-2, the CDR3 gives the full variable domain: EADIYQTPRYLVIGTGKKITLECSQTMGHDKMYWYQQDPGMELHLIHYSYGVNSTEKGDLSSESTVSRIRTEHFPLTLESARPSHTSQYLCASSEVDSNTGELFFGEGSRLTVL.

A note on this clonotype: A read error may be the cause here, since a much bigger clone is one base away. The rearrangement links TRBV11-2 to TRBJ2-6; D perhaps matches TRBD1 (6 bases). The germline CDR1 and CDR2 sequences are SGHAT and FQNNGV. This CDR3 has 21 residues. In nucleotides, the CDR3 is TGTGCCAGCAGCCAAACCATCAGGGGCGGACCACCAAACTCTGGGGCCAACGTCCCGACTTTC. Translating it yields CASSQTIRGGPPNSGANVPTF.

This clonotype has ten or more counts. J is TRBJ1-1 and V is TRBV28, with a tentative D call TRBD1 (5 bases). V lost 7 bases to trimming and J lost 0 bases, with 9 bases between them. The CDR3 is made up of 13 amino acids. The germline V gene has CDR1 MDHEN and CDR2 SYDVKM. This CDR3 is CASIREMNTEAFF. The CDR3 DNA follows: TGTGCCAGCATCAGGGAGATGAACACTGAAGCTTTCTTT.

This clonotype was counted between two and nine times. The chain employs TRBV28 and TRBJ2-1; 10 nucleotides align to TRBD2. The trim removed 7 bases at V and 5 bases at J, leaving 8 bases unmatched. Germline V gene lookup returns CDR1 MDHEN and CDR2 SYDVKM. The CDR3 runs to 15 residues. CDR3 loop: CASTTSGQDNNEQFF. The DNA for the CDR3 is TGTGCCAGCACGACTAGCGGGCAGGATAACAATGAGCAGTTCTTC.

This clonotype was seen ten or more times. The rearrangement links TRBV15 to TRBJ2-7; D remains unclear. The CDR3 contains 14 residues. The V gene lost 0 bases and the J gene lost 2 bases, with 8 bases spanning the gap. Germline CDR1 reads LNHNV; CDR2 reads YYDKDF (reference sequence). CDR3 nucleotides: TGTGCCACCAGCAGAGATTCATCCACCTACGAGCAGTACTTC. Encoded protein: CATSRDSSTYEQYF.

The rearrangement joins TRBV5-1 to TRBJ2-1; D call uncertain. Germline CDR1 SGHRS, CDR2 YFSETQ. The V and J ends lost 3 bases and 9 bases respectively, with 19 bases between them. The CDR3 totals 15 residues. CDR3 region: CASSSPGQFLSEQFF. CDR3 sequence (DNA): TGCGCCAGCAGCTCCCCTGGGCAGTTTTTGAGTGAGCAGTTCTTC.

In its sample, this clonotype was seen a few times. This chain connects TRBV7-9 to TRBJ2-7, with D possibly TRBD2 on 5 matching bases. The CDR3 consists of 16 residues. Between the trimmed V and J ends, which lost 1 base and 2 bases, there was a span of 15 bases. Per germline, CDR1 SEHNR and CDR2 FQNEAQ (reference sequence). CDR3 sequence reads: CASSLGEGFGTYEQYF. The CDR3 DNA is TGTGCCAGCAGCTTAGGTGAGGGATTTGGAACCTACGAGCAGTACTTC.

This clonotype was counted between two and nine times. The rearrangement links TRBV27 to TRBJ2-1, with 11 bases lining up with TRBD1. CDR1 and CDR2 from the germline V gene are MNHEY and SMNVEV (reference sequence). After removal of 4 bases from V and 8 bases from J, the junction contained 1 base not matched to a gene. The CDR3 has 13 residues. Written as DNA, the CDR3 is TGTGCCAGCAGTTGGACAGGGGGCTATGAGCAGTTCTTC. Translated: CASSWTGGYEQFF.

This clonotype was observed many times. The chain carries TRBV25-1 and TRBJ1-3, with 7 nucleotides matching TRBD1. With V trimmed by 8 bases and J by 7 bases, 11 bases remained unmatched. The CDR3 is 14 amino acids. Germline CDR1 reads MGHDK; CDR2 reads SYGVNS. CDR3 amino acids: CASEPTGALNTIYF. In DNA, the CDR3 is TGTGCCAGCGAGCCTACAGGGGCCCTGAACACCATATATTTT.

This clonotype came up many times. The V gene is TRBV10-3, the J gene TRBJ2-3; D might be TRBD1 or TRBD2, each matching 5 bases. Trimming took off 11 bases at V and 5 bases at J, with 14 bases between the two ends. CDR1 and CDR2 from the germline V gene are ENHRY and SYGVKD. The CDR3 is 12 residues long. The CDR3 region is CASGDQIDTQYF. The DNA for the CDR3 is TGTGCCTCCGGGGACCAAATAGATACGCAGTATTTT.

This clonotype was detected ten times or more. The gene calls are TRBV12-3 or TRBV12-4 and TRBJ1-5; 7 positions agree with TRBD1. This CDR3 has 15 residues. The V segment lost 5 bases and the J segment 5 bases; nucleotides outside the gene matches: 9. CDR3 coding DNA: TGTGCCAGCAGTATGAGACAGGGTACGGATCAGCCCCAGCATTTT. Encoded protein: CASSMRQGTDQPQHF.